Below are 2 T cell receptor beta chains sequenced from a single sample in a study of CD8 T cells in ankylosing spondylitis. TCRdb reanalysed the 5' RACE reads using MiXCR and keeps one entry per CDR3 protein. The sample lists nearly 350,000 distinct CDR3 sequences; 14% to 15% were seen once. Sequencing input: blood, either unsorted or a sorted T cell fraction (not recorded which). The receptors were gathered from a male donor with ankylosing spondylitis or in good health (not recorded which).

This CDR3 reads CASSVRSNANTGELFF. The CDR3 nucleotides read TGTGCCAGCAGCGTAAGGTCCAACGCGAACACCGGGGAGCTGTTTTTT. The chain combines TRBV9 with TRBJ2-2; D not certain. The CDR3 sequence is 16 residues long. CDR1 SGDLS and CDR2 YYNGEE come from the germline V gene. V was shortened by 1 base and J by 0 bases, with 10 bases between the two germline ends.

The V gene is TRBV10-2, the J gene TRBJ2-1, with TRBD1 matching 12 bases. The germline V gene encodes CDR1 WSHSY and CDR2 SAAADI. The CDR3 sequence is 18 residues long. J was trimmed by 3 bases and V by 4 bases; bases with no gene match: 10. The chain's CDR3 is CASSGDRGPPPFYNEQFF. CDR3 nucleotide sequence: TGCGCCAGCAGTGGGGACAGGGGGCCCCCTCCTTTCTACAATGAGCAGTTCTTC.